The 14 T cell receptor beta chains in this list originate from one sample, sequenced in a study of identifying expanded T cells in peripheral blood. TCRdb's copy holds only in-frame clones and misses some; the assay was immunoSEQ multiplex PCR. The sample lists approximately 85,000 clones, around four fifths occurring once. Material: blood. These receptors originate from a person aged 18 to 75 in good health.

This clone was picked up one time. J is TRBJ1-4 and V is TRBV25-1; D might be TRBD1 (5 bases). V was pared by 1 base and J by 0 bases, with 9 bases between. The CDR3 runs to 16 residues. CDR1 and CDR2 from the germline V gene are MGHDK and SYGVNS. CDR3 sequence reads: CASSEWGSATNEKLFF. The CDR3 DNA reads as TGTGCCAGCAGTGAATGGGGGAGTGCAACTAATGAAAAACTGTTTTTT.

This chain connects TRBV9 to TRBJ2-1; D may be TRBD1 (6 bases). In germline, CDR1 is SGDLS, CDR2 YYNGEE. With 2 bases removed from V and 5 bases from J, the gap between germline ends came to 11 bases. The CDR3 loop spans 14 amino acids. This CDR3 reads CASSVQGMNNEQFF. Written as DNA, the CDR3 is TGTGCCAGCAGCGTTCAGGGGATGAACAATGAGCAGTTCTTC.

The gene calls are TRBV5-1 and TRBJ2-7, with 11 bases lining up with TRBD1. CDR3 size: 15 residues. Germline CDR1 reads SGHRS; CDR2 reads YFSETQ. Trimming took 0 bases from V and 6 from J; bases not matched to a gene: 5. CDR3 protein: CASSLERTGGSEQYF. The CDR3 DNA reads TGCGCCAGCAGCTTGGAACGGACAGGGGGCTCCGAGCAGTACTTC.

This sequence joins TRBV9 and TRBJ1-1; D is ambiguous. The CDR3 runs 13 residues. The germline V gene has CDR1 SGDLS and CDR2 YYNGEE. The V and J ends lost 0 bases and 4 bases respectively, with 7 bases between them. The CDR3 DNA is TGTGCCAGCAGCGTAGAGTCGAGCACTGAAGCTTTCTTT. It yields the protein CASSVESSTEAFF.

V gene TRBV15 combines with J gene TRBJ2-1; tentatively, D is TRBD1 or TRBD2 (5 bases each). V lost 1 base and J 7 bases, leaving 14 bases between the germline ends. The CDR3 is made up of 15 amino acids. Per germline, CDR1 LNHNV and CDR2 YYDKDF (reference sequence). Here the CDR3 DNA reads TGTGCCACCAGCAGAGGAGGGACGGGCAAAAATGAGCAGTTCTTC. It translates to CATSRGGTGKNEQFF.

V is TRBV7-8 and J is TRBJ2-7; a weak D match, TRBD2 (7 bases). The CDR3 totals 15 residues. Between the trimmed V and J ends, which lost 0 bases and 0 bases, there was a span of 9 bases. CDR1 and CDR2 from the germline V gene are SGHVS and FQNEAQ. The chain's CDR3 is CASSLAGGASYEQYF. The DNA for the CDR3 is TGTGCCAGCAGCTTAGCTGGGGGGGCCTCCTACGAGCAGTACTTC. Variable domain in full (rest from reference TRBV7-8 and TRBJ2-7): GAGVSQSPRYKVAKRGQDVALRCDPISGHVSLFWYQQALGQGPEFLTYFQNEAQLDKSGLPSDRFFAERPEGSVSTLKIQRTQQEDSAVYLCASSLAGGASYEQYFGPGTRLTVT.

This chain links TRBV19 with TRBJ2-1; 7 bases are shared with TRBD2. CDR3 length: 16 residues. V shed 3 bases and J 7 bases; nucleotides not matched to a gene: 12. Germline V gene lookup returns CDR1 LNHDA and CDR2 SQIVND (reference sequence). The CDR3, as DNA: TGTGCCAGTAGTATTAGGCTAGCGGAGTCTGGAAATGAGCAGTTCTTC. Translating gives CASSIRLAESGNEQFF.

On this clone itself: A clone one base away is much larger, so this may be a read error. The chain links TRBV28 to TRBJ1-5; 9 bases match TRBD1. Germline V gene lookup returns CDR1 MDHEN and CDR2 SYDVKM. This CDR3 spans 14 amino acids. V trimming: 6 bases; J trimming: 11 bases; junction bases outside the gene matches: 11. CDR3 sequence (DNA): TGTGCCAGCAGAGCGACAGGGGGACCTGAGTCCCAGCATTTT. It yields the protein CASRATGGPESQHF.

This clone was counted only a few times. CDR3 sequence reads: CASSLTGVGYTF. In nucleotides, the CDR3 is TGCGCCAGCAGTCTGACGGGGGTTGGCTACACCTTC. V and J are TRBV5-1 and TRBJ1-2, with a possible D match to TRBD1 (5 bases). CDR1 and CDR2 (germline): SGHRS, YFSETQ. V was cut by 5 bases and J by 7 bases, with 12 bases left in between. The CDR3 sequence is 12 residues long. The whole variable domain, filled in from reference TRBV5-1 and TRBJ1-2, reads KAGVTQTPRYLIKTRGQQVTLSCSPISGHRSVSWYQQTPGQGLQFLFEYFSETQRNKGNFPGRFSGRQFSNSRSEMNVSTLELGDSALYLCASSLTGVGYTFGSGTRLTVV.

This clone was counted once. The genes are TRBV10-2 and TRBJ2-2; D unresolved. CDR3 length: 13 residues. The V gene's germline CDR1 is WSHSY and CDR2 SAAADI. The germline V and J ends were trimmed by 3 bases and 7 bases, with 9 bases remaining between them. CDR3: CASSELGVGELFF. The CDR3 region has the DNA TGCGCCAGCAGTGAACTTGGGGTCGGGGAGCTGTTTTTT.

This sequence joins TRBV2 and TRBJ2-5, with 7 bases that match TRBD2. V shed 7 bases and J 5 bases; nucleotides not matched to a gene: 10. In germline, CDR1 is SNHLY, CDR2 FYNNEI. The CDR3 runs 14 residues. CDR3 residues: CASIGRERAETQYF. In nucleotides, the CDR3 is TGTGCCAGCATCGGGCGGGAGCGGGCGGAGACCCAGTACTTC. Full variable domain (rest looked up from reference TRBV2 and TRBJ2-5): EPEVTQTPSHQVTQMGQEVILRCVPISNHLYFYWYRQILGQKVEFLVSFYNNEISEKSEIFDDQFSVERPDGSNFTLKIRSTKLEDSAMYFCASIGRERAETQYFGPGTRLLVL.

This chain uses TRBV5-1 with TRBJ2-7, with D possibly being TRBD2 (5 bases). The CDR3 totals 14 residues. CDR1 and CDR2 (germline): SGHRS, YFSETQ. V shed 0 bases and J shed 0 bases, with 7 bases lying between them. The CDR3, as DNA: TGCGCCAGCAGCTTGGATGCGGGCTCCTACGAGCAGTACTTC. Residues: CASSLDAGSYEQYF.

This clone has a single count. V gene TRBV9 combines with J gene TRBJ1-2; a possible D gene is TRBD1 (6 bases). From germline, CDR1 is SGDLS and CDR2 YYNGEE. The CDR3 totals 15 residues. V lost 4 bases and J 7 bases, leaving 20 bases between the germline ends. This chain's CDR3 is CASSPRGGASRGYTF. The CDR3 DNA reads TGTGCCAGCAGCCCCCGCGGGGGGGCATCTCGTGGCTACACCTTC.

This clone appeared once. The CDR3 DNA sequence: TGTGCCAGCACCAGATCAGGGACAGGGTATGTTGGGGCCAACGTCCTGACTTTC. It yields the protein CASTRSGTGYVGANVLTF. The chain recombines TRBV28 with TRBJ2-6; 9 bases are a match to TRBD1. V was pared by 7 bases and J by 3 bases, with 13 bases of the junction left unmatched. CDR1 and CDR2 from the germline V gene are MDHEN and SYDVKM. The CDR3 is made up of 18 amino acids.